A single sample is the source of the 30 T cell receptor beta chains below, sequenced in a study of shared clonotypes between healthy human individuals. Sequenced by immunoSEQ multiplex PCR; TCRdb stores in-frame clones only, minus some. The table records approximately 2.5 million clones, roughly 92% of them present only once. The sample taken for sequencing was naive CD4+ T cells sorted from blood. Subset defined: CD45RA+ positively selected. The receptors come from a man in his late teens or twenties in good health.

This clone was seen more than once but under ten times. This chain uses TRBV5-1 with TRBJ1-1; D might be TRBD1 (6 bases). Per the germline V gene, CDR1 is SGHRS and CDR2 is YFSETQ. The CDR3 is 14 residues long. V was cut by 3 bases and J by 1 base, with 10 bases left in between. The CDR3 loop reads CASSWQGTNTEAFF. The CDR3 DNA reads TGCGCCAGCAGCTGGCAGGGGACGAACACTGAAGCTTTCTTT.

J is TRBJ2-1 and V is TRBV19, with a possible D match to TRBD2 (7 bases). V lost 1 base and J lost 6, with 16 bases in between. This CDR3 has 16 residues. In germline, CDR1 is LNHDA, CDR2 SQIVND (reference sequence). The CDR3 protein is CASSIVGGPFFNEQFF. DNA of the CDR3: TGTGCCAGTAGTATAGTCGGGGGGCCTTTTTTCAATGAGCAGTTCTTC.

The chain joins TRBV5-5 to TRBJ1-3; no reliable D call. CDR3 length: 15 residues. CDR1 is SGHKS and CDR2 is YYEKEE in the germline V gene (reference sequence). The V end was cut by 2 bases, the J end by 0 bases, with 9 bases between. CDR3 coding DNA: TGTGCCAGCAGCTTTAATCTGGGCTCTGGAAACACCATATATTTT. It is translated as CASSFNLGSGNTIYF.

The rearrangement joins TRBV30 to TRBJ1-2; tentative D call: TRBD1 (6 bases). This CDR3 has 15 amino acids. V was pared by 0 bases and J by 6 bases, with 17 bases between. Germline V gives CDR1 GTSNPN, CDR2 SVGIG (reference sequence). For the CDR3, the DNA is TGTGCCTGGAGTGTAATTGAATGGGGGGCGAATGGCTACACCTTC. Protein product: CAWSVIEWGANGYTF.

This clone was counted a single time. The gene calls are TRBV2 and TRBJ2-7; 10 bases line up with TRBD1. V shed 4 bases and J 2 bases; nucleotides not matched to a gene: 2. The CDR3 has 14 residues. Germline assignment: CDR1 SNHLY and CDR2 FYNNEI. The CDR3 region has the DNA TGTGCCAGCAGTGCGGGACAGGGGACCTACGAGCAGTACTTC. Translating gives CASSAGQGTYEQYF.

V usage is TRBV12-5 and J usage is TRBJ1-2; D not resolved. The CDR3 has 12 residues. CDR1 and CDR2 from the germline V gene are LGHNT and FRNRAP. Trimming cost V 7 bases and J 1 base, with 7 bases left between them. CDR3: CASALNNYGYTF. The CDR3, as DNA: TGTGCTAGTGCCCTGAATAACTATGGCTACACCTTC.

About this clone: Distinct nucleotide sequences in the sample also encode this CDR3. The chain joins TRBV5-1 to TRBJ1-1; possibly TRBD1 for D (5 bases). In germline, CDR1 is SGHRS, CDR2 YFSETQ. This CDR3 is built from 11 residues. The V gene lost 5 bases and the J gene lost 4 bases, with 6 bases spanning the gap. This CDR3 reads CASSRGTEAFF. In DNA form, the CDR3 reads TGCGCCAGCAGTAGGGGCACTGAAGCTTTCTTT.

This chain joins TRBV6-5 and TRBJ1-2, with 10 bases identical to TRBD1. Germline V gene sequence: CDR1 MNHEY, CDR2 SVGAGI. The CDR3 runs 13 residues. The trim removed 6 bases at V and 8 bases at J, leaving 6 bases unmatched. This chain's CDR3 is CASRPGQGTGYTF. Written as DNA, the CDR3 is TGTGCCAGCAGGCCGGGACAGGGGACGGGCTACACCTTC.

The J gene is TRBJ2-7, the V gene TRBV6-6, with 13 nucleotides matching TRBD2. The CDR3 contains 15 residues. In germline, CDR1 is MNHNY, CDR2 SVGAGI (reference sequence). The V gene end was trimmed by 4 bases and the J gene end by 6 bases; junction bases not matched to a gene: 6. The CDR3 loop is CASSSLAGGSLEQYF. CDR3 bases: TGTGCCAGCAGTTCACTAGCGGGGGGGTCTCTCGAGCAGTACTTC.

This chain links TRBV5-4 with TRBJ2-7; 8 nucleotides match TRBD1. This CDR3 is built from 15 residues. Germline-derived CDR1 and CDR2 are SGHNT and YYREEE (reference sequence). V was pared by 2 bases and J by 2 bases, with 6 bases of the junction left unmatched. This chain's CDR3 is CASSLTTGEAYEQYF. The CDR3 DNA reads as TGTGCCAGCAGCTTAACGACAGGGGAGGCCTACGAGCAGTACTTC. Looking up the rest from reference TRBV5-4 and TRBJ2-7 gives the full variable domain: ETGVTQSPTHLIKTRGQQVTLRCSSQSGHNTVSWYQQALGQGPQFIFQYYREEENGRGNFPPRFSGLQFPNYSSELNVNALELDDSALYLCASSLTTGEAYEQYFGPGTRLTVT.

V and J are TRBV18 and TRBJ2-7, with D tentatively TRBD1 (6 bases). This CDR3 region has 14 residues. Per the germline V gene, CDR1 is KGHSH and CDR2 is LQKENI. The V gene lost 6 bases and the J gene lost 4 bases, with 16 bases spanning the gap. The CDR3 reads CASSTPGQTYEQYF. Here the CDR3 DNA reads TGTGCCAGCTCTACGCCCGGACAGACTTACGAGCAGTACTTC.

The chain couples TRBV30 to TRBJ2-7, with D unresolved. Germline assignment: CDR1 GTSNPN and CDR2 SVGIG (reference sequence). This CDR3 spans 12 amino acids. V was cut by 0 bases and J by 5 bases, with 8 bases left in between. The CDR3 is CAWSVAANEQYF. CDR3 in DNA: TGTGCCTGGAGTGTAGCTGCCAACGAGCAGTACTTC.

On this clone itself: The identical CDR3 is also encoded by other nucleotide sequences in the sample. CDR3 loop: CASSAFNEQFF. DNA of the CDR3: TGTGCCAGTAGTGCCTTCAATGAGCAGTTCTTC. The chain is built from TRBV19 and TRBJ2-1; no clear D. The CDR3 spans 11 residues. V lost 5 bases and J 6 bases, leaving 5 bases between the germline ends. Germline CDR1 LNHDA, CDR2 SQIVND (reference sequence).

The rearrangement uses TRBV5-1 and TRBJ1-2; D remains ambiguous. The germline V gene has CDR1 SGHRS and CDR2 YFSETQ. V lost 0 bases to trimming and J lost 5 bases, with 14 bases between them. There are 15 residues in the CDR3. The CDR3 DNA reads TGCGCCAGCAGCTTGGTCGCAGAGGGATGGTATGGCTACACCTTC. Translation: CASSLVAEGWYGYTF.

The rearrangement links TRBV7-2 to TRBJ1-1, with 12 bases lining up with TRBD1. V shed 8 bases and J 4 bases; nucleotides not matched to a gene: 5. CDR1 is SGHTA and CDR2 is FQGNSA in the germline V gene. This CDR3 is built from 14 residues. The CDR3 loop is CASGDRGRSTEAFF. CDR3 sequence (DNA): TGTGCCAGCGGGGACAGGGGGCGAAGCACTGAAGCTTTCTTT.

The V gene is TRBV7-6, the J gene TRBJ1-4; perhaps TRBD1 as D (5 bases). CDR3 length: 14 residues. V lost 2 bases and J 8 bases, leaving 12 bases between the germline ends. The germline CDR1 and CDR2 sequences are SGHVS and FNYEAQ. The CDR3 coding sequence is TGTGCCAGCAGCTTATTTACAGGCCGGGAAAAACTGTTTTTT. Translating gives CASSLFTGREKLFF.

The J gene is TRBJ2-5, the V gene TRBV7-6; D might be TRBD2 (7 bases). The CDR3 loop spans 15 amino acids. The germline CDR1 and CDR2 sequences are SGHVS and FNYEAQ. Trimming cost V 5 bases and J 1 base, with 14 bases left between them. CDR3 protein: CASSRGGGPQETQYF. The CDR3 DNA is TGTGCCAGCAGCCGAGGGGGGGGGCCCCAAGAGACCCAGTACTTC. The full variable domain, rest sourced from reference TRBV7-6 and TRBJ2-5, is GAGVSQSPRYKVTKRGQDVALRCDPISGHVSLYWYRQALGQGPEFLTYFNYEAQQDKSGLPNDRFSAERPEGSISTLTIQRTEQRDSAMYRCASSRGGGPQETQYFGPGTRLLVL.

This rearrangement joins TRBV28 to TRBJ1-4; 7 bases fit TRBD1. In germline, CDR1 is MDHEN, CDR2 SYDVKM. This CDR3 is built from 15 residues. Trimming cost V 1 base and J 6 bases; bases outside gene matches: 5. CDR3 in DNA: TGTGCCAGCAGTTTATTGAGCAGGGGGTATGAAAAACTGTTTTTT. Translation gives CASSLLSRGYEKLFF.

CDR3: CASSDHGGGAANIQYF. CDR3 nucleotides: TGTGCCAGCAGTGACCACGGAGGGGGGGCAGCTAACATTCAGTACTTC. This sequence joins TRBV25-1 and TRBJ2-4, with D perhaps TRBD2 (7 bases). The germline V gene has CDR1 MGHDK and CDR2 SYGVNS. The CDR3 consists of 16 residues. V was clipped by 3 bases and J by 7 bases, with 19 bases between them.

CDR3 sequence (DNA): TGTGCCAGCAGTGCAACTAGCGGGGGGACCACCGGGGAGCTGTTTTTT. Translating gives CASSATSGGTTGELFF. The chain has TRBV6-1 and TRBJ2-2; 12 nucleotides agree with TRBD2. The germline gives CDR1 MNHNS, CDR2 SASEGT. This CDR3 comprises 16 residues. The junction had 4 bases not matched to a gene; V was cut back by 4 bases and J by 4 bases.

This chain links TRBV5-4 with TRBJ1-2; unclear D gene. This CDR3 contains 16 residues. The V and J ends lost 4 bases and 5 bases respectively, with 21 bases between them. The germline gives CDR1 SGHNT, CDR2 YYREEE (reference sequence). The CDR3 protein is CASSPSGRPGWYGYTF. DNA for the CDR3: TGTGCCAGCAGCCCCAGCGGACGTCCGGGGTGGTATGGCTACACCTTC. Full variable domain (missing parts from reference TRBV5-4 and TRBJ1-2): ETGVTQSPTHLIKTRGQQVTLRCSSQSGHNTVSWYQQALGQGPQFIFQYYREEENGRGNFPPRFSGLQFPNYSSELNVNALELDDSALYLCASSPSGRPGWYGYTFGSGTRLTVV.

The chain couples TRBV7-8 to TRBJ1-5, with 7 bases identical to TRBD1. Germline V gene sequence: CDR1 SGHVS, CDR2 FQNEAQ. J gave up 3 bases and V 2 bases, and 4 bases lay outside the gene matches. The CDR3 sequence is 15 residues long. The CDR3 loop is CASSLSGTDNQPQHF. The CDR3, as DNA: TGTGCCAGCAGCTTATCCGGGACAGACAATCAGCCCCAGCATTTT.

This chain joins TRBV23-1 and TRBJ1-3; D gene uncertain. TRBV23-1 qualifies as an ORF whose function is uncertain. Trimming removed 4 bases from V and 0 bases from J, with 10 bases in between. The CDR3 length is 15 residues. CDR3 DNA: TGCGCCAGCAGTCGACACGGTAGCTCTGGAAACACCATATATTTT. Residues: CASSRHGSSGNTIYF.

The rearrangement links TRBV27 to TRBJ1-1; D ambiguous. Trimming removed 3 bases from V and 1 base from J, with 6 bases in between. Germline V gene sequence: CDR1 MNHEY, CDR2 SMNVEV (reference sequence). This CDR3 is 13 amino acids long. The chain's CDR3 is CASSFRRNTEAFF. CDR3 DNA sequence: TGTGCCAGCAGTTTTCGTCGGAACACTGAAGCTTTCTTT.

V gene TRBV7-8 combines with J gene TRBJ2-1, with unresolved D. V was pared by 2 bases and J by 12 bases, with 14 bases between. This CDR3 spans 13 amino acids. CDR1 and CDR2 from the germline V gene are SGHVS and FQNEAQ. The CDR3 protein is CASSLQAASGQFF. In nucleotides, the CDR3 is TGTGCCAGCAGCTTACAGGCGGCCAGTGGGCAGTTCTTC.

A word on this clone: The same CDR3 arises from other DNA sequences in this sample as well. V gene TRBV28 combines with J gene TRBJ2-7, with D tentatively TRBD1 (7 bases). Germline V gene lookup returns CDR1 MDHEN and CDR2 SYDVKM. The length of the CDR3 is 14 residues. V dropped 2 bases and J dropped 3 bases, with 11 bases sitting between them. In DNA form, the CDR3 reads TGTGCCAGCAGTTTACCAGGGGGGTACTACGAGCAGTACTTC. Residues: CASSLPGGYYEQYF.

DNA of the CDR3: TGTGCCAGCAGCGTAGGGGACAGGGATCCCTACACCTTC. This gives the protein CASSVGDRDPYTF. The genes are TRBV9 and TRBJ1-2; the match to TRBD1 covers 9 bases. Germline V gene lookup returns CDR1 SGDLS and CDR2 YYNGEE. The CDR3 is 13 amino acids. The ends lost 0 bases at V and 10 bases at J; junction bases unmatched: 4.

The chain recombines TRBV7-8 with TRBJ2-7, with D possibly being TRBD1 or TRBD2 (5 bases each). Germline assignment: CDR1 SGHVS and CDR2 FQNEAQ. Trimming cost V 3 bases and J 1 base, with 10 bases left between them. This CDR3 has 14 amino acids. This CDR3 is CASSLRDRSYEQYF. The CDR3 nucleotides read TGTGCCAGCAGCTTGAGGGACCGATCCTACGAGCAGTACTTC.

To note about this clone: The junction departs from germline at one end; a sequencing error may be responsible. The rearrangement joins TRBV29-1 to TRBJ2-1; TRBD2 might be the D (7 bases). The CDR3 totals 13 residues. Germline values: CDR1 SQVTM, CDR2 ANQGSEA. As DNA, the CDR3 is TGCAGCGTTTCGTGGGGGGGCGGCAATGGGCAGTTCTTC. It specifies CSVSWGGGNGQFF.

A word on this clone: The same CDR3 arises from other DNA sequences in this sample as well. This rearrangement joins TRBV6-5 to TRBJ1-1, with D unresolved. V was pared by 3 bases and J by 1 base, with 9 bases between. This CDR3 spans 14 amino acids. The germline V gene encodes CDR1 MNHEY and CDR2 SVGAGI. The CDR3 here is CASSYSGRNTEAFF. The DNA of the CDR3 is TGTGCCAGCAGTTATTCCGGGAGGAACACTGAAGCTTTCTTT.